The 20 T cell receptor beta chains below were found in one sample sequenced in a study of shared clonotypes between healthy human individuals. Clones were read by immunoSEQ multiplex PCR, and TCRdb kept only the in-frame ones, dropping some. The table records some 2,100,000 clones, approximately 96% of them present only once. Source material: naive CD4+ T cells sorted from blood. Subset indicated: CD45RA+ positively selected. Receptor source: a man between 18 and 29 years old in good health.

This chain links TRBV10-3 with TRBJ1-1; weak D call: TRBD1 (6 bases). The CDR3 sequence is 12 residues long. The V gene lost 6 bases and the J gene lost 3 bases, with 8 bases spanning the gap. Germline values: CDR1 ENHRY, CDR2 SYGVKD. The CDR3: CAIRRGDTEAFF. The CDR3 nucleotides are TGTGCCATCAGGAGGGGGGACACTGAAGCTTTCTTT.

The chain employs TRBV7-6 and TRBJ2-1, with 11 bases aligning to TRBD2. CDR3 length: 19 amino acids. The junction had 15 bases not matched to a gene; V was cut back by 4 bases and J by 4 bases. CDR1 SGHVS and CDR2 FNYEAQ come from the germline V gene. DNA for the CDR3: TGTGCCAGCAGCTCTCCGGGACTAGCGGACGGGCGGGAATACAATGAGCAGTTCTTC. It yields the protein CASSSPGLADGREYNEQFF. The full variable domain, rest sourced from reference TRBV7-6 and TRBJ2-1, is GAGVSQSPRYKVTKRGQDVALRCDPISGHVSLYWYRQALGQGPEFLTYFNYEAQQDKSGLPNDRFSAERPEGSISTLTIQRTEQRDSAMYRCASSSPGLADGREYNEQFFGPGTRLTVL.

As to this clone: Within the sample, other DNA sequences also encode this same CDR3. The gene calls are TRBV5-4 and TRBJ2-1; 8 bases map to TRBD2. Germline V lookup: CDR1 SGHNT, CDR2 YYREEE (reference sequence). After removal of 0 bases from V and 4 bases from J, the junction contained 9 bases not matched to a gene. CDR3 size: 17 residues. The CDR3 sequence is CASSLGSSGGHYNEQFF. As DNA, the CDR3 is TGTGCCAGCAGCTTGGGGTCTTCGGGGGGGCATTACAATGAGCAGTTCTTC.

The chain links TRBV6-1 to TRBJ1-5; D is possibly TRBD1 (5 bases). Trimming stripped 7 bases from V and 6 bases from J, with 16 bases between. This CDR3 has 14 residues. CDR1 is MNHNS and CDR2 is SASEGT in the germline V gene. The DNA of the CDR3 is TGTGCCAGCACTACCGGGGCCCTGGGTCAGCCCCAGCATTTT. Its protein is CASTTGALGQPQHF.

The genes are TRBV30 and TRBJ2-5, with D possibly matching TRBD1 (6 bases). Germline loops: CDR1 GTSNPN, CDR2 SVGIG (reference sequence). CDR3 size: 13 residues. Trimming pared 5 bases from V and 2 bases from J, leaving 12 bases between. CDR3 DNA: TGTGCCTGGTCAGGGGTGGGGCAAGAGACCCAGTACTTC. Translating it yields CAWSGVGQETQYF. The complete variable domain, with remaining parts taken from reference TRBV30 and TRBJ2-5, reads SQTIHQWPATLVQPVGSPLSLECTVEGTSNPNLYWYRQAAGRGLQLLFYSVGIGQISSEVPQNLSASRPQDRQFILSSKKLLLSDSGFYLCAWSGVGQETQYFGPGTRLLVL.

J is TRBJ1-6 and V is TRBV2; 7 nucleotides line up with TRBD1. J was trimmed by 6 bases and V by 7 bases; bases with no gene match: 6. The CDR3 is 14 amino acids. Germline CDR1 reads SNHLY; CDR2 reads FYNNEI. DNA of the CDR3: TGTGCCAGCATTCGGACAGGTCCTAATTCACCCCTCCACTTT. Its translation: CASIRTGPNSPLHF.

The chain combines TRBV6-5 with TRBJ2-6; D is unresolved. V lost 2 bases and J lost 4, with 9 bases in between. In germline, CDR1 is MNHEY, CDR2 SVGAGI. The CDR3 loop spans 15 amino acids. CDR3 residues: CASSYAPAGANVLTF. The CDR3 coding sequence is TGTGCCAGCAGTTACGCTCCAGCGGGGGCCAACGTCCTGACTTTC.

As regards this clone: This CDR3 is also generated by other DNA sequences in the sample. This chain connects TRBV30 to TRBJ1-4, with D unresolved. Between the trimmed V and J ends, which lost 0 bases and 7 bases, there was a span of 9 bases. This CDR3 comprises 13 residues. Germline CDR1 is GTSNPN and CDR2 is SVGIG (reference sequence). CDR3 residues: CAWSVRSGEKLFF. CDR3 sequence (DNA): TGTGCCTGGAGTGTACGCTCTGGTGAAAAACTGTTTTTT.

The rearrangement uses TRBV7-2 and TRBJ2-3; 12 bases map to TRBD2. This CDR3 spans 18 amino acids. In germline, CDR1 is SGHTA, CDR2 FQGNSA. Trimming at V came to 5 bases and at J to 1 base, leaving 10 bases not matched to a gene. For the CDR3, the DNA is TGTGCCAGCAGCCCCAGGACTAGCGGGACCCCTCGCACAGATACGCAGTATTTT. Translating it yields CASSPRTSGTPRTDTQYF.

The V call is TRBV7-9, the J call TRBJ2-5; 7 bases agree with TRBD1. Germline-derived CDR1 and CDR2 are SEHNR and FQNEAQ (reference sequence). The trim removed 5 bases at V and 2 bases at J, leaving 8 bases unmatched. The CDR3 sequence is 15 residues long. The CDR3 region has the DNA TGTGCCAGCAGCACAGCCGGGACAGCGCAAGAGACCCAGTACTTC. Its translation: CASSTAGTAQETQYF.

On this clone itself: At the DNA level, this CDR3 is encoded by other sequences in the same sample as well. The chain links TRBV5-4 to TRBJ2-1, with TRBD2 matching 7 bases. This CDR3 has 15 residues. Looked up from germline, CDR1 is SGHNT and CDR2 is YYREEE (reference sequence). V shed 0 bases, J shed 4 bases, and the junction held 4 bases outside the gene matches. CDR3 sequence reads: CASSLGLAAYNEQFF. CDR3 nucleotide sequence: TGTGCCAGCAGCTTGGGGCTAGCGGCTTACAATGAGCAGTTCTTC.

The rearrangement uses TRBV27 and TRBJ1-2; D ambiguous. Germline-derived CDR1 and CDR2 are MNHEY and SMNVEV (reference sequence). The CDR3 length is 16 residues. V shed 0 bases and J shed 8 bases, with 19 bases lying between them. Here the CDR3 reads CASSLSIPGGLSGYTF. CDR3 bases: TGTGCCAGCAGTTTATCGATCCCCGGAGGCCTTTCGGGCTACACCTTC.

This clone appeared a single time. This chain joins TRBV2 and TRBJ2-6, with unresolved D. V was pared by 3 bases and J by 1 base, with 10 bases between. The CDR3 totals 16 residues. The germline CDR1 and CDR2 sequences are SNHLY and FYNNEI. The CDR3 sequence: CASSEFSLSGANVLTF. The CDR3 DNA reads as TGTGCCAGCAGTGAGTTTTCACTATCTGGGGCCAACGTCCTGACTTTC.

The V call is TRBV6-5, the J call TRBJ2-3, with D possibly being TRBD1 or TRBD2 (6 bases each). V dropped 2 bases and J dropped 1 base, with 10 bases sitting between them. Germline V lookup: CDR1 MNHEY, CDR2 SVGAGI. The CDR3 extends over 15 amino acids. DNA for the CDR3: TGTGCCAGCAGTTACGATCGGGGGCGCACAGATACGCAGTATTTT. Encoded protein: CASSYDRGRTDTQYF.

The genes are TRBV4-2 and TRBJ1-5; no definite D call. CDR1 LGHNA and CDR2 YNFKEQ come from the germline V gene. The CDR3 loop spans 17 amino acids. V was clipped by 0 bases and J by 1 base, with 13 bases between them. The CDR3 nucleotides are TGTGCCAGCAGCCAAGATTCTGAATTCGTCAGCAATCAGCCCCAGCATTTT. As protein: CASSQDSEFVSNQPQHF.

The chain employs TRBV5-4 and TRBJ2-1; possibly TRBD1 for D (6 bases). This CDR3 region has 14 residues. V gave up 0 bases and J gave up 3 bases, with 7 bases separating them. Per germline, CDR1 SGHNT and CDR2 YYREEE (reference sequence). In DNA form, the CDR3 reads TGTGCCAGCAGCTTGGGACAGGACTACAATGAGCAGTTCTTC. It codes for CASSLGQDYNEQFF.

In its sample, this clone was seen a few times. The chain is built from TRBV5-4 and TRBJ2-7, with 9 nucleotides matching TRBD2. The CDR3 has 14 amino acids. Trimming removed 4 bases from V and 5 bases from J; junction bases left unmatched: 7. Germline CDR1 SGHNT, CDR2 YYREEE (reference sequence). The CDR3 region is CASSAVSGRNEQYF. The CDR3 DNA follows: TGTGCCAGCAGCGCTGTGAGCGGGAGGAACGAGCAGTACTTC.

Only a few counts were recorded for this clone. Other DNA sequences in this specimen translate into the identical CDR3. V gene TRBV27 combines with J gene TRBJ1-5; TRBD1 is a possible D gene (5 bases). Germline V gene sequence: CDR1 MNHEY, CDR2 SMNVEV (reference sequence). Trimming took off 3 bases at V and 0 bases at J, with 9 bases between the two ends. This CDR3 comprises 15 residues. CDR3 protein: CASSLQGGSNQPQHF. Here the CDR3 DNA reads TGTGCCAGCAGTTTGCAGGGAGGTAGCAATCAGCCCCAGCATTTT.

This sequence joins TRBV6-6 and TRBJ2-1; weak D call: TRBD1 (5 bases). V was pared by 5 bases and J by 8 bases, with 10 bases between. The germline CDR1 and CDR2 sequences are MNHNY and SVGAGI (reference sequence). The CDR3 is 12 amino acids. The CDR3 DNA sequence: TGTGCCAGCAGTCCAGTCAGGGATGAGCAGTTCTTC. Translated, it gives CASSPVRDEQFF.

J is TRBJ2-2 and V is TRBV14, with D possibly being TRBD2 (6 bases). The germline V gene has CDR1 SGHDN and CDR2 FVKESK. CDR3 size: 16 residues. V lost 4 bases and J 4 bases, leaving 16 bases between the germline ends. In nucleotides, the CDR3 is TGTGCCAGCAGCCGTAGCGGACCTGGTAGCACCGGGGAGCTGTTTTTT. Its translation is CASSRSGPGSTGELFF.